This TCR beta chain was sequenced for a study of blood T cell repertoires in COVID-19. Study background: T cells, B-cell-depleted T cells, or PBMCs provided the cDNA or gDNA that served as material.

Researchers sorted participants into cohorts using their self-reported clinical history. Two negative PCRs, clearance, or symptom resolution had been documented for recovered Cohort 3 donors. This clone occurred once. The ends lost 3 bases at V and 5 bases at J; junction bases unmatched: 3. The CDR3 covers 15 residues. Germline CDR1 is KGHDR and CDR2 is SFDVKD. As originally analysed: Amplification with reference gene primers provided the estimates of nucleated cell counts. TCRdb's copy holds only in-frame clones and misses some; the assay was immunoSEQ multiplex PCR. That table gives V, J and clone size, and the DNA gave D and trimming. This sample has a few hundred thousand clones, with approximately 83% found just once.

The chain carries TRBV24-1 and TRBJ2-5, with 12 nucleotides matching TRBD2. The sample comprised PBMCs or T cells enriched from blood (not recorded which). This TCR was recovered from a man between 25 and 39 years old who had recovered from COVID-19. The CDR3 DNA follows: TGTGCCACCAGTGATCCCGGACTAGCGGGGGAGACCCAGTACTTC. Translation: CATSDPGLAGETQYF.